The T cell receptor (beta chain) under discussion was sequenced for a study of vaccination effects on CD4 cells after COVID-19. The trim removed 5 bases at V and 0 bases at J, leaving 2 bases unmatched. Germline loops: CDR1 MNHEY, CDR2 SMNVEV (reference sequence). The length of the CDR3 is 14 residues. Antigen-specific CD4+ T cells were expanded with viral peptide pools in the ViraFEST assay before sequencing. The authors isolated CD4+ T cells after around nine days of culture. SARS-CoV-2 infection was confirmed by PCR in the person between March and December 2020. The method was immunoSEQ multiplex PCR; TCRdb's version includes in-frame clones alone and lacks a portion of them. The sample holds about 37,000 clones, around 73% seen once. The study's findings and limits: Substantial clonal contraction characterized both infection- and vaccine-induced clones late after vaccination.

In regard to this clone: Its antigen is not identified.

The source of this sequence is a human donor who had a prior SARS-CoV-2 infection. The gene calls are TRBV27 and TRBJ2-7; 9 positions agree with TRBD1. The source was CD4+ T cells from PBMCs cultured with a peptide pool, collected before COVID-19 vaccination. CDR3 loop: CASSRDRVSYEQYF. DNA for the CDR3: TGTGCCAGCAGTAGGGACAGGGTCTCCTACGAGCAGTACTTC.